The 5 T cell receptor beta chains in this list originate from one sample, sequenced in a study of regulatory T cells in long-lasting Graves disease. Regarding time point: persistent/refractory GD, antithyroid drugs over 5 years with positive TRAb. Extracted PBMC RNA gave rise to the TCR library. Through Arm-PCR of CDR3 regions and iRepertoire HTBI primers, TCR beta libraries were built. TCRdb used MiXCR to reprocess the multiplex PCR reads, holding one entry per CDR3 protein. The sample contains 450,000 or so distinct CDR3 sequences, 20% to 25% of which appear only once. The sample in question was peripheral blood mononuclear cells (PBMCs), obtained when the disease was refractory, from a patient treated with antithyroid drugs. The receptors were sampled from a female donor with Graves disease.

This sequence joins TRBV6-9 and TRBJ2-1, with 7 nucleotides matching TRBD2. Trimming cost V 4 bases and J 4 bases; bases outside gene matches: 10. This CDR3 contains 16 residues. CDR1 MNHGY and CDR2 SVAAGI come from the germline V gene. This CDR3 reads CASSLGRGTLYNEQFF. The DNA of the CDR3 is TGTGCCAGCAGTTTGGGGCGGGGGACCCTTTACAATGAGCAGTTCTTC.

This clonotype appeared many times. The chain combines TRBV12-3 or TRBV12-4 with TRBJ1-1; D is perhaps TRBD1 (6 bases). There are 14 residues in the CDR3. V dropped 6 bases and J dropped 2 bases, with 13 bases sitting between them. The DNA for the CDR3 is TGTGCCAGCAGCTTCGGAGGGGGAAACACTGAAGCTTTCTTT. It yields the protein CASSFGGGNTEAFF.

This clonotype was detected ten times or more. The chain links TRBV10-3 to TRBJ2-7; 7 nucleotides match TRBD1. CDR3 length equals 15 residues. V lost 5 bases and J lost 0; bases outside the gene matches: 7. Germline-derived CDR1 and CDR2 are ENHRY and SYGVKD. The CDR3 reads CAISHTGDSSYEQYF. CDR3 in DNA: TGTGCCATCAGTCATACAGGGGACAGCTCCTACGAGCAGTACTTC.

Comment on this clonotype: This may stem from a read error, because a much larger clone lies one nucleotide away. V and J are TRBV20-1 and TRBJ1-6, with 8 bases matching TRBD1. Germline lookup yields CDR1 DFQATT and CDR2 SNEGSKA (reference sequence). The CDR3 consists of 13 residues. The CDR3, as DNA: TGCAGTGCTTTGACAGGGGTAAATTCACCCCCCCACTTT. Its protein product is CSALTGVNSPPHF.

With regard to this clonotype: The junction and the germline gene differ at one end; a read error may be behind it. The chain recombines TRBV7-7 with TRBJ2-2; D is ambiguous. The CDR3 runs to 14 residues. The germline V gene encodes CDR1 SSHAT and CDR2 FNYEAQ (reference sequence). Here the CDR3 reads CASSSGQRTGELFF. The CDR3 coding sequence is TGTGCTAGCAGCTCCGGCCAGCGCACCGGGGAGCTGTTTTTT.